Listed below are T cell receptor beta chains from one sample, sequenced in a study of cytomegalovirus exposure and HLA in healthy donors. Sequencing used immunoSEQ multiplex PCR; TCRdb keeps in-frame clones, though not all of them. The table shows 150,000 to 200,000 clones, with approximately 75% occurring only once. Sample: PBMCs. These receptor sequences come from a woman aged 18-29 years in good health and CMV-seronegative. Both conserved end residues are part of each CDR3. The order of the fields is D gene, V gene, clone size, J gene, CDR3 protein, CDR3 DNA. A D gene is named only where the DNA matches it firmly. Clone sizes are given selectively: once, few, many, or a class where the clone is expanded.

D: TRBD2; V: TRBV13; size: .; J: TRBJ2-6; CDR3: CASTRTSGTGANVLTF; DNA: TGTGCCAGCACCCGGACTAGCGGGACTGGGGCCAACGTCCTGACTTTC
D: TRBD1; V: TRBV28; size: .; J: TRBJ1-2; CDR3: CASSLQGATGYTF; DNA: TGTGCCAGCAGTTTACAGGGGGCGACGGGCTACACCTTC
D: TRBD1; V: TRBV4-1; size: .; J: TRBJ1-1; CDR3: CASSQGENRGHTEAFF; DNA: TGCGCCAGCAGCCAAGGGGAGAACAGGGGTCACACTGAAGCTTTCTTT
D: .; V: TRBV2; size: .; J: TRBJ2-7; CDR3: CASSGFTSSDDEQYF; DNA: TGTGCCAGCAGTGGGTTTACTAGCTCCGACGACGAGCAGTACTTC
D: .; V: TRBV4-1; size: .; J: TRBJ1-3; CDR3: CASSQVQVSGNTIYF; DNA: TGCGCCAGCAGCCAAGTTCAGGTATCGGGAAACACCATATATTTT
D: TRBD1; V: TRBV19; size: .; J: TRBJ1-5; CDR3: CASSATGFGNQPQHF; DNA: TGTGCCAGTAGTGCGACAGGGTTCGGCAATCAGCCCCAGCATTTT
D: TRBD1; V: TRBV2; size: .; J: TRBJ2-7; CDR3: CASSEYRTGDYEQYF; DNA: TGTGCCAGCAGTGAATATCGGACAGGGGACTACGAGCAGTACTTC
D: .; V: TRBV2; size: few; J: TRBJ2-5; CDR3: CASSEDAGPSETQYF; DNA: TGTGCCAGCAGTGAAGACGCGGGACCTTCGGAGACCCAGTACTTC
D: TRBD2; V: TRBV5-1; size: .; J: TRBJ2-3; CDR3: CASSPLSSGSLLDTQYF; DNA: TGCGCCAGCAGCCCACTATCTAGCGGGAGTTTGTTAGATACGCAGTATTTT
D: TRBD1; V: TRBV7-6; size: .; J: TRBJ2-7; CDR3: CASSPTRTGNEQYF; DNA: TGTGCCAGCAGCCCAACAAGGACAGGTAACGAGCAGTACTTC
D: .; V: TRBV27; size: .; J: TRBJ2-7; CDR3: CASSLGQGEEQYF; DNA: TGTGCCAGCAGTTTAGGGCAGGGCGAGGAGCAGTACTTC
D: TRBD1; V: TRBV28; size: .; J: TRBJ2-6; CDR3: CASSVDRSRSGANVLTF; DNA: TGTGCCAGCAGTGTGGACAGGTCCCGCTCTGGGGCCAACGTCCTGACTTTC
D: TRBD2; V: TRBV9; size: .; J: TRBJ2-3; CDR3: CASSVGTSGRGDTQYF; DNA: TGTGCCAGCAGCGTAGGGACTAGCGGGAGGGGGGATACGCAGTATTTT
D: TRBD1; V: TRBV6-1; size: .; J: TRBJ1-1; CDR3: CASSDPGQGRSEAFF; DNA: TGTGCCAGCAGTGATCCGGGACAGGGGAGGTCTGAAGCTTTCTTT
D: .; V: TRBV6-1; size: .; J: TRBJ1-1; CDR3: CASSDFWGAGAFF; DNA: TGTGCCAGCAGTGATTTTTGGGGAGCAGGTGCTTTCTTT
D: TRBD2; V: TRBV6-6; size: .; J: TRBJ2-7; CDR3: CASSYPPGLASYEQYF; DNA: TGTGCCAGCAGTTACCCACCGGGACTAGCGTCTTACGAGCAGTACTTC
D: TRBD1; V: TRBV30; size: once; J: TRBJ2-1; CDR3: CAWVRRGLDNEQFF; DNA: TGTGCCTGGGTACGCAGGGGGCTGGACAATGAGCAGTTCTTC